This note documents a single T cell receptor (beta chain) sequence. This specimen belongs to a study of technical replicates of blood from several donors. The data were produced by immunoSEQ multiplex PCR, yet TCRdb's version contains in-frame clones alone and is incomplete. The table lists 85,000 to 100,000 clones, under 97% of them singletons, with approximately 0.23% in the top ten. The CDR3 totals 14 residues. CDR1 is SNHLY and CDR2 is FYNNEI in the germline V gene. V shed 2 bases, J shed 7 bases, and the junction held 2 bases outside the gene matches. This chain joins TRBV2 and TRBJ1-6; 7 nucleotides match TRBD1. This TCR came from a human donor in good health. Sequenced input: T cells isolated from PBMCs. The chain's CDR3 is CASSESQGNSPLHF. CDR3 bases: TGTGCCAGCAGTGAATCACAGGGGAATTCACCCCTCCACTTT.